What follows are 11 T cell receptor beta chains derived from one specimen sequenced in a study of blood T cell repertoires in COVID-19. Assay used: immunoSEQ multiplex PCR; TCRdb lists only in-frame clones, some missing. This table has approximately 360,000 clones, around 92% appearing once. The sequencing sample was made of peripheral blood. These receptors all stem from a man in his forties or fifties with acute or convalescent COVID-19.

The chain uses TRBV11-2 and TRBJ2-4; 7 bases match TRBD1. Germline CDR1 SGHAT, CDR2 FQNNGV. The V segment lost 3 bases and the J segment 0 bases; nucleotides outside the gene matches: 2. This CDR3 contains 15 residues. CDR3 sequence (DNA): TGTGCCAGCAGCTTGGGACAGTCAGCCAAAAACATTCAGTACTTC. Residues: CASSLGQSAKNIQYF.

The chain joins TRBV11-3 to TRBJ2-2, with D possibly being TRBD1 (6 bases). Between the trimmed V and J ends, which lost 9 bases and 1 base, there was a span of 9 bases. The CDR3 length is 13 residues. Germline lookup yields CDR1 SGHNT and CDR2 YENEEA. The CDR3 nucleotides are TGTGCCAGTAAGGGGGTGAACACCGGGGAGCTGTTTTTT. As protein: CASKGVNTGELFF. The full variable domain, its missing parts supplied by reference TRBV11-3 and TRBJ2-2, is EAGVVQSPRYKIIEKKQPVAFWCNPISGHNTLYWYLQNLGQGPELLIRYENEEAVDDSQLPKDRFSAERLKGVDSTLKIQPAELGDSAVYLCASKGVNTGELFFGEGSRLTVL.

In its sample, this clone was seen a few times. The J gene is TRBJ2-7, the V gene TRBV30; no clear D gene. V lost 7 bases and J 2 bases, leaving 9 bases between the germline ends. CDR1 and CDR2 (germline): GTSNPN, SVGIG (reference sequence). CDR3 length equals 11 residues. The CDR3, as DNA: TGTGCCTCCACAGATACCTACGAGCAGTACTTC. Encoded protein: CASTDTYEQYF.

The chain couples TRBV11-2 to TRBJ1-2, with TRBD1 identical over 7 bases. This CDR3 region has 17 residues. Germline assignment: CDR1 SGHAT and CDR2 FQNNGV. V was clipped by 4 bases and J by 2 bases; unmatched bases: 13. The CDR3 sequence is CASSSLRDSDTNYGYTF. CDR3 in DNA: TGTGCCAGCAGCTCCCTCCGGGACAGCGACACCAACTATGGCTACACCTTC.

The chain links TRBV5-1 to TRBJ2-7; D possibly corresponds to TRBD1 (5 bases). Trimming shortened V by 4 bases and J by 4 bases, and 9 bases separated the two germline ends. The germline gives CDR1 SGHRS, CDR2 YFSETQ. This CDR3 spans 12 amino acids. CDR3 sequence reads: CASSPDRYEQYF. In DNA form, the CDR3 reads TGCGCCAGCAGCCCCGACAGATACGAGCAGTACTTC.

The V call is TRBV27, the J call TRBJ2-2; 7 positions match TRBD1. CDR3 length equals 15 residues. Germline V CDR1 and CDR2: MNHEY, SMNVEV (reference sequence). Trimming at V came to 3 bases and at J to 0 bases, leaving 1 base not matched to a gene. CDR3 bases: TGTGCCAGCAGTTTGGGGACAGCGAACACCGGGGAGCTGTTTTTT. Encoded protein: CASSLGTANTGELFF.

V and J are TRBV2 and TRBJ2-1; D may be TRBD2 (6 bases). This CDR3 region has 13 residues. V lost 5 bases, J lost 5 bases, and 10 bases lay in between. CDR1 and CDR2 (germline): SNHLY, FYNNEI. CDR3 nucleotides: TGTGCCAGCAGTTTCCGGGAGAACAATGAGCAGTTCTTC. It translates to CASSFRENNEQFF.

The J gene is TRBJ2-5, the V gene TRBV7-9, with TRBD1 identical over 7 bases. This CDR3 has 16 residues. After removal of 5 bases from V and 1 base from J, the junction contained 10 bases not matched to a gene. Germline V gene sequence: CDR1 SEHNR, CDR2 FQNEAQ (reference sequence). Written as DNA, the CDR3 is TGTGCCAGCAGCCCCCGAGGGGGCGGTGGCCAAGAGACCCAGTACTTC. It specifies CASSPRGGGGQETQYF. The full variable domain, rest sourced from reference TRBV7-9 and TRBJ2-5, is DTGVSQNPRHKITKRGQNVTFRCDPISEHNRLYWYRQTLGQGPEFLTYFQNEAQLEKSRLLSDRFSAERPKGSFSTLEIQRTEQGDSAMYLCASSPRGGGGQETQYFGPGTRLLVL.

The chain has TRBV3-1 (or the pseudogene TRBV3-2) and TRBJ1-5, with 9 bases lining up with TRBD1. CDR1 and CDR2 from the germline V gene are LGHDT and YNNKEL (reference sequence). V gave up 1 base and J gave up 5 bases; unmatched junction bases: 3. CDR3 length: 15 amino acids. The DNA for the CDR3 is TGTGCCAGCAGCCAAGCCGGGACAGGGTATCAGCCCCAGCATTTT. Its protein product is CASSQAGTGYQPQHF.

The CDR3 coding sequence is TGTGCCAGCAGCAAAAGCCAGGACAGGATTTTGTACGAGCAGTACTTC. Translated, it gives CASSKSQDRILYEQYF. V and J are TRBV21-1 and TRBJ2-7; TRBD1, the D gene given by the table, was not confirmed from the DNA. TRBV21-1 is designated a pseudogene. The CDR3 covers 16 residues.

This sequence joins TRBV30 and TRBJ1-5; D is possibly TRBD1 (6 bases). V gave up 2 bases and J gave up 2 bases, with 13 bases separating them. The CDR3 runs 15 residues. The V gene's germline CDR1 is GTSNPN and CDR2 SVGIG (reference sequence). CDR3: CAWSNRVDGNQPQHF. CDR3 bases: TGTGCCTGGAGTAACAGGGTTGACGGCAATCAGCCCCAGCATTTT.